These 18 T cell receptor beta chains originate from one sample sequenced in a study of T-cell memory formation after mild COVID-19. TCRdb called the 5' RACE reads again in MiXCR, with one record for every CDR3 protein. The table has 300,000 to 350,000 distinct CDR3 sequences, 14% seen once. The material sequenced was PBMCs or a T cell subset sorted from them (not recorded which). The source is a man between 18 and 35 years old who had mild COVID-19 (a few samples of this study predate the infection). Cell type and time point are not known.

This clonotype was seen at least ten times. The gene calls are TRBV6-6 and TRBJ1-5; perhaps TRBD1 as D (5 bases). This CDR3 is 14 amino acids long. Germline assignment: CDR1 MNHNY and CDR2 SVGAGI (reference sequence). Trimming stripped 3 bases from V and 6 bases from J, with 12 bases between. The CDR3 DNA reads TGTGCCAGCAGTTATAGGACACATTCTCAGCCCCAGCATTTT. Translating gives CASSYRTHSQPQHF.

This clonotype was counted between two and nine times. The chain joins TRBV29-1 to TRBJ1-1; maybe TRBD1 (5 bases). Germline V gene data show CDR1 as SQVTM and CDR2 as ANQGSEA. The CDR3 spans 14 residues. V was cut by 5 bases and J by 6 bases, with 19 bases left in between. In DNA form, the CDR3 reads TGCAGCGTTCATCAGGGTTTCGGGGTCCCTGAAGCTTTCTTT. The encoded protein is CSVHQGFGVPEAFF.

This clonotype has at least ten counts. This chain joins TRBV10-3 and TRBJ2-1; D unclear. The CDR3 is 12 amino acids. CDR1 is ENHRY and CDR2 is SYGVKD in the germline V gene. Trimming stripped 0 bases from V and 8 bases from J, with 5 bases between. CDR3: CAISESIYEQFF. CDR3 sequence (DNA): TGTGCCATCAGTGAGTCGATTTATGAGCAGTTCTTC.

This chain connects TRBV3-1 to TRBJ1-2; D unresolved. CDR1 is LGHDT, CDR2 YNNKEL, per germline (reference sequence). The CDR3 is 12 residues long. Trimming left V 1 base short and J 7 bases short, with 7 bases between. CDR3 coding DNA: TGTGCCAGCAGCCAAGGACCCCTTGGCTACACCTTC. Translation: CASSQGPLGYTF.

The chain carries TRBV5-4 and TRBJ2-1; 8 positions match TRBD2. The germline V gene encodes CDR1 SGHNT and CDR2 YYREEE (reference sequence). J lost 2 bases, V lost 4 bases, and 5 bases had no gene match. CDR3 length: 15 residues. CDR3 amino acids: CASSLSGETYNEQFF. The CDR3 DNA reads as TGTGCCAGCAGCCTTAGCGGGGAAACCTACAATGAGCAGTTCTTC.

DNA for the CDR3: TGTGCCAGCAGCTCGCCGACTAGCGGGGGGGCCCCCGGGGAGCTGTTTTTT. It is translated as CASSSPTSGGAPGELFF. The chain carries TRBV7-3 and TRBJ2-2; TRBD2 agrees at 14 bases. Per the germline V gene, CDR1 is SGHTA and CDR2 is FQGTGA. V lost 4 bases, J lost 6 bases, and 7 bases stayed unmatched. This CDR3 is 17 amino acids long.

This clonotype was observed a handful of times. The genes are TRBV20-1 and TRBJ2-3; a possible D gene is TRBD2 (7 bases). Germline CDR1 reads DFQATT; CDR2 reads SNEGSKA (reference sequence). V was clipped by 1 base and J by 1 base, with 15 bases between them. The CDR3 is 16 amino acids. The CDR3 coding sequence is TGCAGTGCTAGAGTCCCGGGGAGGGGGGGCACAGATACGCAGTATTTT. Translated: CSARVPGRGGTDTQYF.

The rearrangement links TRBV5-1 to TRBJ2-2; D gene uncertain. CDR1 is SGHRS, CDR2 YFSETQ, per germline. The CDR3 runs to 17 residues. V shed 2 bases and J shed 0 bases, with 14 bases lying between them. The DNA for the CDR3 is TGCGCCAGCAGCTTCTTCAGTAGGGATCCGAACACCGGGGAGCTGTTTTTT. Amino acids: CASSFFSRDPNTGELFF. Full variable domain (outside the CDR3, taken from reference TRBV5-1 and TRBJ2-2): KAGVTQTPRYLIKTRGQQVTLSCSPISGHRSVSWYQQTPGQGLQFLFEYFSETQRNKGNFPGRFSGRQFSNSRSEMNVSTLELGDSALYLCASSFFSRDPNTGELFFGEGSRLTVL.

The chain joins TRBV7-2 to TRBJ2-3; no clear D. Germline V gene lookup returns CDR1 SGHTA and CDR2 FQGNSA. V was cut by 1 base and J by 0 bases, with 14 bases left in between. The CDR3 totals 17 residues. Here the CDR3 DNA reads TGTGCCAGCAGCTTAGGGGGTTCCCTTTCTAGCACAGATACGCAGTATTTT. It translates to CASSLGGSLSSTDTQYF.

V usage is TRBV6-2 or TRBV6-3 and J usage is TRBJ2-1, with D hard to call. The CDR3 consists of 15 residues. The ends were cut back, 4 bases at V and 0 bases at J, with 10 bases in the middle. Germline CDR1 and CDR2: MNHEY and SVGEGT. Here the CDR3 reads CASSSTISSYNEQFF. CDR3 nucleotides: TGTGCCAGCAGTTCGACCATAAGCTCCTACAATGAGCAGTTCTTC.

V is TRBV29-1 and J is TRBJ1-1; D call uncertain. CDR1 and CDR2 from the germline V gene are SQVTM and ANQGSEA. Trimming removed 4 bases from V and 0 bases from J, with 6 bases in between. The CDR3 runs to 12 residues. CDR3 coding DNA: TGCAGCGTTGTGGGGATGAACACTGAAGCTTTCTTT. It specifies CSVVGMNTEAFF.

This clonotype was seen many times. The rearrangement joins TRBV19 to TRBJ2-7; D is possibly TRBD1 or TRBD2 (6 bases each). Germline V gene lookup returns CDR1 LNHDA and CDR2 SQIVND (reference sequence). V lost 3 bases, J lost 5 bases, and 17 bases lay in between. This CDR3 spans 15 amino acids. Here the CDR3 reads CASSIGWGASHEQYF. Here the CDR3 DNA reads TGTGCCAGTAGTATCGGTTGGGGGGCGAGCCACGAGCAGTACTTC.

In DNA form, the CDR3 reads TGTGCCAGCAGCCCGACAGGGAGGTATGGCTACACCTTC. This codes for CASSPTGRYGYTF. The gene calls are TRBV3-1 and TRBJ1-2; 7 bases are shared with TRBD1. V trimming: 4 bases; J trimming: 5 bases; junction bases outside the gene matches: 4. The germline V gene encodes CDR1 LGHDT and CDR2 YNNKEL (reference sequence). The length of the CDR3 is 13 residues.

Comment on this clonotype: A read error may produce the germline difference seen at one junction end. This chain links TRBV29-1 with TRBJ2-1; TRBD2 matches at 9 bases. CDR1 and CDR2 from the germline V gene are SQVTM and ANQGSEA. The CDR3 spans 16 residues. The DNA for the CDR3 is TGCAGCGTTCAAGAGGTCCGGCGGGGGGGCCCCAATGAGCAGTTCTTC. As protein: CSVQEVRRGGPNEQFF.

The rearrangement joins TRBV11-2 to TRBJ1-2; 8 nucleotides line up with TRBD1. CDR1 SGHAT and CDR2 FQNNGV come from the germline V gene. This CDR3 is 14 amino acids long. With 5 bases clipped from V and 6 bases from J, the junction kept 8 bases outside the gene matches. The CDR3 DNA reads TGTGCCAGCAGCCGAAACCCAGGGGGCGATGGCTACACCTTC. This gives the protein CASSRNPGGDGYTF.

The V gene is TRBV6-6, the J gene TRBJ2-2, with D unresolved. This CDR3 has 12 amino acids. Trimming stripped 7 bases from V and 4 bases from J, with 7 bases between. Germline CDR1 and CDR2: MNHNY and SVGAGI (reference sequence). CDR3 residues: CASTAITGELFF. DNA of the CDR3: TGTGCCAGCACGGCGATCACCGGGGAGCTGTTTTTT.

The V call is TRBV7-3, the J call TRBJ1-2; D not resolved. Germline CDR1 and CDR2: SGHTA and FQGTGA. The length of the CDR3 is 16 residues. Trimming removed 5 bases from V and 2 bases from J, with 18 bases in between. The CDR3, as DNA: TGTGCCAGCAGCCTGGGGTCGATGGGAGGGAACTATGGCTACACCTTC. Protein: CASSLGSMGGNYGYTF.

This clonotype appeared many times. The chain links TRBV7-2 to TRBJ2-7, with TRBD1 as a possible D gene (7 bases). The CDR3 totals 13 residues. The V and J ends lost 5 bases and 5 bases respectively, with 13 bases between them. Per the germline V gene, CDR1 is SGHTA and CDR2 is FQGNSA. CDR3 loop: CASSPTGRNEQYF. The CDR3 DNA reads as TGTGCCAGCAGCCCGACAGGGAGGAACGAGCAGTACTTC.